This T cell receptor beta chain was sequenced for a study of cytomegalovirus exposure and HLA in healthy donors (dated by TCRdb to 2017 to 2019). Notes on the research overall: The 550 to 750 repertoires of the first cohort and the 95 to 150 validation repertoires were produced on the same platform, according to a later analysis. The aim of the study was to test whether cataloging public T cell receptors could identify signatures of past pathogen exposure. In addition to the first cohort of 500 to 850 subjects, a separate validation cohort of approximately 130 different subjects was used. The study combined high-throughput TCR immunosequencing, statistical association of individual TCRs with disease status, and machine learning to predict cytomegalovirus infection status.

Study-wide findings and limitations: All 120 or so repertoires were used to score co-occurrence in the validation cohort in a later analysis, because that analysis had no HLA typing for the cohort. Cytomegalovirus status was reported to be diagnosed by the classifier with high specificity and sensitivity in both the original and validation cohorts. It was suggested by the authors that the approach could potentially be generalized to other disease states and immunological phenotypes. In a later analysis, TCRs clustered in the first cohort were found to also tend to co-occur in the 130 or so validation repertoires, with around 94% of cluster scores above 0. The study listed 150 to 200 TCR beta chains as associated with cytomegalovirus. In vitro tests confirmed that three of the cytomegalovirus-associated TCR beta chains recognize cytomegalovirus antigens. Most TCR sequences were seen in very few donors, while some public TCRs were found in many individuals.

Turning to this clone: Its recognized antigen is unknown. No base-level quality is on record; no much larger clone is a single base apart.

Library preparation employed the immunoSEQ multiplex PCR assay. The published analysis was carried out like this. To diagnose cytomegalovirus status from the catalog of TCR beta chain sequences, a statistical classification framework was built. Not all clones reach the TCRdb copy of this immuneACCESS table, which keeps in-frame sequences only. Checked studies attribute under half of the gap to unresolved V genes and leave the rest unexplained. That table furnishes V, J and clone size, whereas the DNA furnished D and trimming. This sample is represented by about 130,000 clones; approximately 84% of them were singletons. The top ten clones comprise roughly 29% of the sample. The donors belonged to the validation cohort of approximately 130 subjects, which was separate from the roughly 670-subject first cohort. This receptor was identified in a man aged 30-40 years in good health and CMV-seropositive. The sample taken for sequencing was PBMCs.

In nucleotides, the sequence is TGTGCCAGCAGCTTAAACAGCCCCTACGAGCAGTACTTC. This sequence encodes CASSLNSPYEQYF. The V gene is TRBV7-2 and the J gene is TRBJ2-7; there is no confident call for the D gene. CDR1 and CDR2 are drawn from the germline V gene: SGHTA, FQGNSA. The V and J ends are trimmed by 2 bases and 2 bases, leaving 7 bases between them. The cysteine opens and the phenylalanine closes a CDR3 of 13 amino acids. CDR3 DNA is the only sequence kept; it has 39 bases, read in frame from the first base.